What follows describes a single T cell receptor (beta chain). Sequencing used immunoSEQ multiplex PCR; TCRdb keeps in-frame clones, though not all of them. The sample has 250,000 to 300,000 clones; 70% to 90% are singletons. The sample originates from a study of blood T cell repertoires in COVID-19. This CDR3 spans 15 amino acids. The germline V and J ends were trimmed by 2 bases and 1 base, with 7 bases remaining between them. Germline values: CDR1 SGDLS, CDR2 YYNGEE. J is TRBJ1-6 and V is TRBV9; no clear D. The TCR was taken from a woman in her 70s with acute or convalescent COVID-19. Sequencing was performed on peripheral blood. The chain's CDR3 is CASSVGASYNSPLHF. The CDR3 DNA reads as TGTGCCAGCAGCGTCGGAGCGTCCTATAATTCACCCCTCCACTTT.